This TCR beta chain was captured by sequencing in a study of T cell responses to AZD1222 COVID-19 vaccine. Study observations and caveats: Baseline antibody screening turned up just a handful of seropositive AZD1222 recipients. Rises in breadth and depth of Spike-specific TCRs came after two AZD1222 doses. The sample set comprised mostly white British donors with more females, and clonal diversity was possibly underestimated. Sampling that yielded the repertoires occurred only after the peak T cell response.

Trimming took 6 bases from V and 4 from J, leaving 12 bases between them. Germline V lookup: CDR1 LGHDT, CDR2 YNNKEL (reference sequence). There are 13 residues in the CDR3. Details on this clone: The antigen remains unidentified.

Profiled with immunoSEQ multiplex PCR; TCRdb holds only in-frame clones, not every one. Here the sample spans 130,000 to 150,000 clones, about 81% being singletons. The chain is built from TRBV3-1 (or the pseudogene TRBV3-2) and TRBJ1-2; no definite D call. The sequenced sample was peripheral blood, obtained on day 0 of MenACWY control vaccination. This TCR came from an adult in good health. The chain's CDR3 is CASSPTGVYGYTF. CDR3 sequence (DNA): TGTGCCAGCAGTCCGACGGGTGTCTATGGCTACACCTTC.